What follows is one T cell receptor beta chain and its context. Its cognate antigen has yet to be identified. No much larger clone is present one base from it, and per-base qualities are unavailable. This record belongs to a study of control samples from healthy donors and cancer patients (dated by TCRdb to between 2020 and 2021). The method behind the library was the immunoSEQ multiplex PCR assay. As stored in TCRdb, this immuneACCESS dataset retains in-frame rearrangements with V and J assigned. A fraction of the clones does not appear; measured against another copy, unresolved V genes explain less than half of the discrepancy, and the remainder lacks a known reason. The sample table holds some 110,000 clones, of which roughly 93% were seen once. The ten largest clonotypes hold about 2.8% of the sample. The germline V and J ends show losses of 1 base and 3 bases respectively, and no gene match explains 12 bases of the junction. From the cysteine up to the phenylalanine, the CDR3 has a length of 18 residues. Left in the record is the CDR3 DNA by itself, 54 bases read in frame from the first base. CDR1 and CDR2 were assigned from the germline V gene as LGHNA and YNFKEQ.

This clonotype was sampled from a man aged 25 to 40 in good health. Rearrangement joined TRBV4-2 to TRBJ2-5, and 9 junction bases match TRBD2. The sample taken for sequencing was blood. The CDR3 in this case is CASSQGDLLAGSEETQYF. The base sequence is TGTGCCAGCAGCCAAGGCGATCTGCTAGCGGGGTCGGAAGAGACCCAGTACTTC.